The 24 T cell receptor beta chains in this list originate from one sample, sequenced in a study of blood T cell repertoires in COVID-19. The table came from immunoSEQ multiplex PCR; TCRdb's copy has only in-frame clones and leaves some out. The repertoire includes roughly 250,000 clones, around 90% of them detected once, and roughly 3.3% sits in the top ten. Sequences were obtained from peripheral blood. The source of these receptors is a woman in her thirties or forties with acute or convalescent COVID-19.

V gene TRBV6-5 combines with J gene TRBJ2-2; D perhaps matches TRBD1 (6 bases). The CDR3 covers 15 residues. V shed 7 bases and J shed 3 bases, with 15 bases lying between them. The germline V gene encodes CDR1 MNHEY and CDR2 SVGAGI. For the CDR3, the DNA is TGTGCCAGCACCGTCAAGACAGGCTACACCGGGGAGCTGTTTTTT. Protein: CASTVKTGYTGELFF.

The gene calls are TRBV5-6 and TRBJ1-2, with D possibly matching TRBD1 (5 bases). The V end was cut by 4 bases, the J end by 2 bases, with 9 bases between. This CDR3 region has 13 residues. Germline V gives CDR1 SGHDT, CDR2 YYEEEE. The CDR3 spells CASSMTVNYGYTF. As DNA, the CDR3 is TGTGCCAGCAGCATGACAGTGAACTATGGCTACACCTTC. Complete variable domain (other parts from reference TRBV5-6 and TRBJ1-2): DAGVTQSPTHLIKTRGQQVTLRCSPKSGHDTVSWYQQALGQGPQFIFQYYEEEERQRGNFPDRFSGHQFPNYSSELNVNALLLGDSALYLCASSMTVNYGYTFGSGTRLTVV.

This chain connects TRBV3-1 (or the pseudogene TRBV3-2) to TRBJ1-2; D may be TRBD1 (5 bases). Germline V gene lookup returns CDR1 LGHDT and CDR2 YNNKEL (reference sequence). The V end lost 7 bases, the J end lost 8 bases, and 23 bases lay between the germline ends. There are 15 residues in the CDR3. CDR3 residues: CASTGGGLTPYGYTF. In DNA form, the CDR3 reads TGTGCCAGCACCGGGGGGGGTCTCACCCCCTACGGCTACACCTTC.

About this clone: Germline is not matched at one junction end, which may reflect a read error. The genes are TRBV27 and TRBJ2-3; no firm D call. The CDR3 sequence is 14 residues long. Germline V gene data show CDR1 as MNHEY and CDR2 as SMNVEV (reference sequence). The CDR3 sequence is CASTRLGSTYTQYF. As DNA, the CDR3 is TGTGCCAGCACCCGGTTGGGTAGCACATATACGCAGTATTTT.

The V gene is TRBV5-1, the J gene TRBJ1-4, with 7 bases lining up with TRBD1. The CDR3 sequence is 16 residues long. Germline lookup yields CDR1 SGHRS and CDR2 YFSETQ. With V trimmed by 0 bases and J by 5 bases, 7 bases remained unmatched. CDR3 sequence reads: CASSLAPTGWNEKLFF. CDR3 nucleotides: TGCGCCAGCAGCTTGGCCCCGACAGGGTGGAATGAAAAACTGTTTTTT.

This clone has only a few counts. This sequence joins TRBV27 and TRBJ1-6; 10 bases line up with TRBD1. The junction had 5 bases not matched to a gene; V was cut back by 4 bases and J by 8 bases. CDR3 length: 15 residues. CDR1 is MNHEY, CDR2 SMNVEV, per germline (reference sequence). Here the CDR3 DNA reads TGTGCCAGCAGTTCCATAGGACAGGGGGATTCACCCCTCCACTTT. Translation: CASSSIGQGDSPLHF.

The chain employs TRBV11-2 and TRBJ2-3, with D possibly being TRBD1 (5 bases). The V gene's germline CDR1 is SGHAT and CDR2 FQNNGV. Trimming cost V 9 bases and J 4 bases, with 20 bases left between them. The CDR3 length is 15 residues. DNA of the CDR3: TGTGCCAGTCTGCCGGAGTCCAGGGCTTCAGATACGCAGTATTTT. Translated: CASLPESRASDTQYF.

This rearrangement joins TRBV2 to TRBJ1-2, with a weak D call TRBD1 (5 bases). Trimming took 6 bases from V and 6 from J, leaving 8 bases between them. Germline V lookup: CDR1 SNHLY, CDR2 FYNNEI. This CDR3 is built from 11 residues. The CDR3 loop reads CASSGGDGYTF. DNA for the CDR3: TGTGCCAGCAGCGGGGGGGATGGCTACACCTTC.

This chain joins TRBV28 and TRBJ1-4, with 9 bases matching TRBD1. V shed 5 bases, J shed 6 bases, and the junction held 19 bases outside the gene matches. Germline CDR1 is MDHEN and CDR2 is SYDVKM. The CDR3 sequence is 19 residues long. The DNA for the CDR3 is TGTGCCAGCAGTCCTTATCGGGACAGGGCATTCAAGGAGTATGAAAAACTGTTTTTT. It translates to CASSPYRDRAFKEYEKLFF.

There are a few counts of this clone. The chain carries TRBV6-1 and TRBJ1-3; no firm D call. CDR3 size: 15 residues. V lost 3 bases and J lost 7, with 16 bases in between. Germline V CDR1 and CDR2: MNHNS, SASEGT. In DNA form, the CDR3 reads TGTGCCAGCAGTGAGTACAGCAAATTGTCGAACACCATATATTTT. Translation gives CASSEYSKLSNTIYF.

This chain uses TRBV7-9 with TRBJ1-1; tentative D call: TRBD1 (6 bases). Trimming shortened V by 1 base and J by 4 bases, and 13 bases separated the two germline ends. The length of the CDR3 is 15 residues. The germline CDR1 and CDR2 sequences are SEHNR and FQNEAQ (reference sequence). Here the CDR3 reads CASSLVQGPGTEAFF. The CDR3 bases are TGTGCCAGCAGCTTAGTCCAGGGGCCGGGCACTGAAGCTTTCTTT.

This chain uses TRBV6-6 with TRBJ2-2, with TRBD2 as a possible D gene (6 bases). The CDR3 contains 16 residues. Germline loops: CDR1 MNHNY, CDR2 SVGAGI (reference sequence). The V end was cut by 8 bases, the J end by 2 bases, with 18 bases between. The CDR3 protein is CASGRAGPPNTGELFF. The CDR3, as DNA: TGTGCCAGCGGAAGGGCGGGGCCTCCTAACACCGGGGAGCTGTTTTTT.

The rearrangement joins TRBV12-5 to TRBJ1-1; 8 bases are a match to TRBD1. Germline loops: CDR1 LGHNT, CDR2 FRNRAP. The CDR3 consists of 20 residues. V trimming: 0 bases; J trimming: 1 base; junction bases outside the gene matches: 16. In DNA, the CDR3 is TGTGCTAGTGGTTTGGTACCTTTTGGGACAGGTAGTCCCTGGAACACTGAAGCTTTCTTT. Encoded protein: CASGLVPFGTGSPWNTEAFF.

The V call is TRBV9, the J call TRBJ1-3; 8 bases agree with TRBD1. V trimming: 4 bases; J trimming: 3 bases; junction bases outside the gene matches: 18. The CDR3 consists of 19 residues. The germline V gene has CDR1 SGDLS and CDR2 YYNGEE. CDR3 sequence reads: CASSPTPTGGESNGNTIYF. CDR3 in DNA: TGTGCCAGCAGCCCCACCCCCACAGGGGGTGAGTCGAATGGAAACACCATATATTTT.

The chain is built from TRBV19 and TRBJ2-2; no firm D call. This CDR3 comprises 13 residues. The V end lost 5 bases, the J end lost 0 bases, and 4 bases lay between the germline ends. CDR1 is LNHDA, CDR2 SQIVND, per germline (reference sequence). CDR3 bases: TGTGCCAGTAGTCGGGCGAACACCGGGGAGCTGTTTTTT. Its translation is CASSRANTGELFF.

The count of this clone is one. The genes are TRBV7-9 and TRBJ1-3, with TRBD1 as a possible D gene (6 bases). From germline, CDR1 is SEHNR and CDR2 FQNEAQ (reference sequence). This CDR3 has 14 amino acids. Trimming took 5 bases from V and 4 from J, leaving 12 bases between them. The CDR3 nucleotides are TGTGCCAGCAGCAATATTGGACAGGGAAACACCATATATTTT. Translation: CASSNIGQGNTIYF.

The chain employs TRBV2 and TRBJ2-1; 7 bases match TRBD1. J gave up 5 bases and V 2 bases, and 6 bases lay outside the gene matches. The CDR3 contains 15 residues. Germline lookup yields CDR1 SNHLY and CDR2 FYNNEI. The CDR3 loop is CASSEWDSTDNEQFF. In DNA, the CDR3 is TGTGCCAGCAGTGAATGGGACAGTACAGACAATGAGCAGTTCTTC.

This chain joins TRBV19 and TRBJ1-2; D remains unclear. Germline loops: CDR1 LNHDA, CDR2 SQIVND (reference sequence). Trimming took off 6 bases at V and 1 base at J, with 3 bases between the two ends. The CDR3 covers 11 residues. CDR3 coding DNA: TGTGCCAGTAGCCTTAACTATGGCTACACCTTC. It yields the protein CASSLNYGYTF.

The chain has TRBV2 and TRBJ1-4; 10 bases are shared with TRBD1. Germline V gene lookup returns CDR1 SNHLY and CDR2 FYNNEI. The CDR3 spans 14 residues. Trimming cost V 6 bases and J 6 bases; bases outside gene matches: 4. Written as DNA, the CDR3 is TGTGCCAGCAGAGGGGGACAGGGGTATGAAAAACTGTTTTTT. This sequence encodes CASRGGQGYEKLFF.

The CDR3 DNA reads TGTGCCAGCTTACCGACACTTCAAGAGACCCAGTACTTC. Protein product: CASLPTLQETQYF. J is TRBJ2-5 and V is TRBV18; D remains unclear. Per the germline V gene, CDR1 is KGHSH and CDR2 is LQKENI. This CDR3 spans 13 amino acids. V dropped 7 bases and J dropped 2 bases, with 11 bases sitting between them.

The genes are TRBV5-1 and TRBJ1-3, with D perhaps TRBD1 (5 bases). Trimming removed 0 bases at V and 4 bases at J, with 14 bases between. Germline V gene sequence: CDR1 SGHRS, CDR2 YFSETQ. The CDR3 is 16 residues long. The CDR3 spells CASSLAGGTGGNTIYF. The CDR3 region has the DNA TGCGCCAGCAGCTTGGCGGGGGGTACAGGAGGAAACACCATATATTTT.

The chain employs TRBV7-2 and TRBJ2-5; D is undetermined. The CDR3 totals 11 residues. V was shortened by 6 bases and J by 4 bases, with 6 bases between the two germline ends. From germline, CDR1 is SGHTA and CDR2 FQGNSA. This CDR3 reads CASSSLETQYF. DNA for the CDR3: TGTGCCAGCAGTTCATTAGAGACCCAGTACTTC.

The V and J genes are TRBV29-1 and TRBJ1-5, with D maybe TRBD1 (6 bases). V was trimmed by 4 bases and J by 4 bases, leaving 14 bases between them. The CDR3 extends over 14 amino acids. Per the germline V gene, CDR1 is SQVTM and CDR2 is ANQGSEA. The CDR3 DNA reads TGCAGCGTTGGCACAGGGATTGGGAATCAGCCCCAGCATTTT. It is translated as CSVGTGIGNQPQHF.

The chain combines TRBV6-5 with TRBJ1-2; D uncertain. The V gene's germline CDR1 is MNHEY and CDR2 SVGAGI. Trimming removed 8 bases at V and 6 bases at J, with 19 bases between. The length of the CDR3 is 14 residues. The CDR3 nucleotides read TGTGCCAGCGAGTTCGGTTCGTCCCAGGATGGCTACACCTTC. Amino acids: CASEFGSSQDGYTF.